This passage covers 7 T cell receptor beta chains from one sample sequenced in a study of shared clonotypes between healthy human individuals. Libraries were prepared by immunoSEQ multiplex PCR; TCRdb keeps only in-frame clonotypes and omits some of them. The repertoire has about 490,000 clones, about 72% of them found once; the top ten carry around 12%. The sample was PBMCs. The source is a woman aged 40-49 years in good health. Some clones in this sample may be carry-over from other donors' samples.

The J gene is TRBJ2-5, the V gene TRBV5-1; TRBD1 matches 8 bases. V dropped 0 bases and J dropped 4; count of bases not matched to a gene: 8. The germline V gene encodes CDR1 SGHRS and CDR2 YFSETQ. The CDR3 contains 16 residues. CDR3 sequence (DNA): TGCGCCAGCAGCTTGGGGACAGGGCGGGACATAGAGACCCAGTACTTC. Translating gives CASSLGTGRDIETQYF.

The DNA for the CDR3 is TGTGCCAGCAGCTTTTCGGGCAGAACTAACACTGAAGCTTTCTTT. Its protein is CASSFSGRTNTEAFF. The chain combines TRBV11-2 with TRBJ1-1; no firm D call. CDR1 is SGHAT, CDR2 FQNNGV, per germline. V gave up 3 bases and J gave up 2 bases, with 13 bases separating them. The CDR3 consists of 15 residues.

This clone appeared a single time. The V and J genes are TRBV7-3 and TRBJ2-3; D may be TRBD2 (5 bases). This CDR3 region has 16 residues. The V end was cut by 4 bases, the J end by 0 bases, with 14 bases between. The germline V gene encodes CDR1 SGHTA and CDR2 FQGTGA. The CDR3 region has the DNA TGTGCCAGCAGCTATGTTGGGAGTCCTAGCACAGATACGCAGTATTTT. Protein sequence: CASSYVGSPSTDTQYF.

Points on this clone: This may arise from a read error, as a much more abundant clone is one base away. Other DNA sequences of this sample code for an identical CDR3. The V and J genes are TRBV30 and TRBJ1-1; D is undetermined. The CDR3 spans 13 residues. CDR1 is GTSNPN, CDR2 SVGIG, per germline (reference sequence). CDR3 DNA: TGCGCCTGGAGTGTACAAGTGAACACTGAAGCTTTCTTT. It yields the protein CAWSVQVNTEAFF.

The V and J genes are TRBV4-1 and TRBJ2-2; D uncertain. Germline V gene lookup returns CDR1 MGHRA and CDR2 YSYEKL. V was shortened by 3 bases and J by 7 bases, with 12 bases between the two germline ends. The CDR3 contains 14 residues. CDR3 nucleotide sequence: TGCGCCAGCAGCCAGACCATTAGCTACGGGGAGCTGTTTTTT. This gives the protein CASSQTISYGELFF.

The CDR3 protein is CAWSVLGAGMGNTGELFF. Here the CDR3 DNA reads TGTGCCTGGAGTGTACTAGGAGCGGGAATGGGAAACACCGGGGAGCTGTTTTTT. The chain uses TRBV30 and TRBJ2-2, with 7 bases aligning to TRBD2. The germline V gene encodes CDR1 GTSNPN and CDR2 SVGIG (reference sequence). V gave up 0 bases and J gave up 2 bases; unmatched junction bases: 12. CDR3 size: 18 residues.

CDR3 coding DNA: TGTGCCAGCAGCCGTCAGGGGCTGAACACTGAAGCTTTCTTT. Amino acids: CASSRQGLNTEAFF. J is TRBJ1-1 and V is TRBV6-5; a weak D match, TRBD1 (6 bases). The CDR3 sequence is 14 residues long. Germline values: CDR1 MNHEY, CDR2 SVGAGI. V gave up 6 bases and J gave up 0 bases, with 11 bases separating them.